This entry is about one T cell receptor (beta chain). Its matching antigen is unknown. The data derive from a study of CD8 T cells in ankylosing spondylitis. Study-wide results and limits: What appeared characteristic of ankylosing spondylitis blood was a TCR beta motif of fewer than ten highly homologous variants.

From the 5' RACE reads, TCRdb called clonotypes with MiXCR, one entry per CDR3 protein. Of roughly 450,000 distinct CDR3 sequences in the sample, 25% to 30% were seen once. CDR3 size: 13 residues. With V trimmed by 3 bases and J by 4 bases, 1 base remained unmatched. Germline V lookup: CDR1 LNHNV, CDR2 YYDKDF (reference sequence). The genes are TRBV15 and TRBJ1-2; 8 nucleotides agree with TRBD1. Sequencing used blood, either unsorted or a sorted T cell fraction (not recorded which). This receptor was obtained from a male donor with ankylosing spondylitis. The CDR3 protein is CATSRGQVYGYTF. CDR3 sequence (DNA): TGTGCCACCAGCAGGGGACAGGTCTATGGCTACACCTTC.